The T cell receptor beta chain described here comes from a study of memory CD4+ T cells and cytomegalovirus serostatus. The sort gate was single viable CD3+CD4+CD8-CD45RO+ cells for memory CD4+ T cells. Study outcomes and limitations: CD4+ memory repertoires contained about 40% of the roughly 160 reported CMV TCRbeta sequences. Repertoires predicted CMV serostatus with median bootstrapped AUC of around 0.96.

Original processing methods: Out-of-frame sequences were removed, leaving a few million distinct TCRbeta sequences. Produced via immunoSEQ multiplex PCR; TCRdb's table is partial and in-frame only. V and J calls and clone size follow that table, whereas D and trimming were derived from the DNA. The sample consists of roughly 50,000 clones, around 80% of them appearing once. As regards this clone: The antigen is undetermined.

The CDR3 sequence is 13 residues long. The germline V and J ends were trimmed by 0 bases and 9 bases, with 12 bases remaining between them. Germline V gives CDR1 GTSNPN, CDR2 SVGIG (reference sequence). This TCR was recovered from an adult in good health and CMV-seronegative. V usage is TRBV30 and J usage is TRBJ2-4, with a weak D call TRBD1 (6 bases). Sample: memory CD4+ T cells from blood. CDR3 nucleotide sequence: TGTGCCTGGAGTGTGGGGCAGGGGAGCATTCAGTACTTC. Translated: CAWSVGQGSIQYF.